One sample yielded the 5 T cell receptor beta chains listed below, sequenced in a study of T cell responses to AZD1222 COVID-19 vaccine. TCRdb keeps only in-frame clones here, not all; method: immunoSEQ multiplex PCR. The table includes more than 95,000 clones, around 90% detected once. The sequencing used peripheral blood, collected on day 0 of AZD1222 vaccination. The receptor set was obtained from an adult in good health.

The chain uses TRBV6-5 and TRBJ1-6; D is unresolved. Per the germline V gene, CDR1 is MNHEY and CDR2 is SVGAGI. V was trimmed by 0 bases and J by 5 bases, leaving 11 bases between them. The CDR3 consists of 16 residues. CDR3 nucleotide sequence: TGTGCCAGCAGTTACTCGTTCCGGGGTAATAATTCACCCCTCCACTTT. Its protein is CASSYSFRGNNSPLHF.

The sample holds a few counts of this clone. The V gene is TRBV11-2, the J gene TRBJ1-2; 9 positions match TRBD1. Trimming took 4 bases from V and 8 from J; bases not matched to a gene: 11. CDR3 length: 15 residues. Germline V gene data show CDR1 as SGHAT and CDR2 as FQNNGV. As DNA, the CDR3 is TGTGCCAGCAGCTCCTCGGGACAGGGCCTGGGGGGCTACACCTTC. Translating it yields CASSSSGQGLGGYTF. Looking up the rest from reference TRBV11-2 and TRBJ1-2 gives the full variable domain: EAGVAQSPRYKIIEKRQSVAFWCNPISGHATLYWYQQILGQGPKLLIQFQNNGVVDDSQLPKDRFSAERLKGVDSTLKIQPAKLEDSAVYLCASSSSGQGLGGYTFGSGTRLTVV.

The J gene is TRBJ2-5, the V gene TRBV7-3, with D possibly being TRBD2 (6 bases). Germline V lookup: CDR1 SGHTA, CDR2 FQGTGA. CDR3 size: 13 residues. V lost 3 bases, J lost 7 bases, and 12 bases lay in between. CDR3 amino acids: CASSFAGKGTQYF. CDR3 coding DNA: TGTGCCAGCAGCTTCGCGGGAAAAGGGACCCAGTACTTC.

This clone turned up a few times. One end of the junction is discordant with germline, which a read error may explain. The chain is built from TRBV2 and TRBJ2-7; possible D gene TRBD2, 5 bases. This CDR3 has 12 residues. The germline gives CDR1 SNHLY, CDR2 FYNNEI. The CDR3, as DNA: TGTGCCAGCAGTGAACCCTTGAGGGTAAAGCACTTC. Its protein is CASSEPLRVKHF.

The V call is TRBV28, the J call TRBJ2-7; no reliable D call. With 5 bases removed from V and 4 bases from J, the gap between germline ends came to 12 bases. Germline V gene lookup returns CDR1 MDHEN and CDR2 SYDVKM. The CDR3 sequence is 13 residues long. CDR3 region: CASSGRIGYEQYF. The CDR3 DNA follows: TGTGCCAGCAGTGGAAGGATCGGATACGAGCAGTACTTC.